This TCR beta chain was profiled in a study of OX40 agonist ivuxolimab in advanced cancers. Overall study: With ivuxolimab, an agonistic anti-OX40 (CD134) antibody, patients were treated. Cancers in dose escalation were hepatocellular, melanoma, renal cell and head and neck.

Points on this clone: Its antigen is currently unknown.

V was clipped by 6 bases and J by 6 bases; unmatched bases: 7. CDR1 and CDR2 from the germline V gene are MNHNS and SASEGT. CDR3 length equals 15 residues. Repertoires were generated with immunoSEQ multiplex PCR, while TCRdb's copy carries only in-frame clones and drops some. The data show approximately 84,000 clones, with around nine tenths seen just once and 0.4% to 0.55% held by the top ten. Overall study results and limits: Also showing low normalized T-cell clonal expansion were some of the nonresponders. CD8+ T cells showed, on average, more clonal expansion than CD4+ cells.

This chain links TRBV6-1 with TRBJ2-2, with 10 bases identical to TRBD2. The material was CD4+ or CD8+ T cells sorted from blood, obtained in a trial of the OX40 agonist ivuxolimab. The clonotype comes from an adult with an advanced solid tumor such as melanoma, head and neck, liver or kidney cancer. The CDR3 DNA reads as TGTGCCAGCAGCCAGCGGGGGGGCCAGCCCGGGGAGCTGTTTTTT. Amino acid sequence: CASSQRGGQPGELFF.